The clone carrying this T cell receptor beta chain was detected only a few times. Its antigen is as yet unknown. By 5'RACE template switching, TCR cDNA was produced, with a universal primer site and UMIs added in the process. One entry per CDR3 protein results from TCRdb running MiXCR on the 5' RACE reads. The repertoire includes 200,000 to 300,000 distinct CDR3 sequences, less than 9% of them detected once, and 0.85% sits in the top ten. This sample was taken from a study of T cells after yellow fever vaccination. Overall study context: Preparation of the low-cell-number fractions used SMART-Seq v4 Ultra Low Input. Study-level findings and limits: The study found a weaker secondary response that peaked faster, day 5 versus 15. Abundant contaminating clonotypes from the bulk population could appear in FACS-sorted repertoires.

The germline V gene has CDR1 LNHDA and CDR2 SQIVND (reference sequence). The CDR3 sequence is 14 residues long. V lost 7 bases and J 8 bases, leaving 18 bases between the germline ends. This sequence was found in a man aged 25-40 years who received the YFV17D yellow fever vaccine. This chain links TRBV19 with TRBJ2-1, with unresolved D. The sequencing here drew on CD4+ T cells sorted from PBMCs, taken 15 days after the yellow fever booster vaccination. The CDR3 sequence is CASTKDTRVYEQFF. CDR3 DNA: TGTGCCAGTACCAAAGACACCCGGGTCTATGAGCAGTTCTTC.